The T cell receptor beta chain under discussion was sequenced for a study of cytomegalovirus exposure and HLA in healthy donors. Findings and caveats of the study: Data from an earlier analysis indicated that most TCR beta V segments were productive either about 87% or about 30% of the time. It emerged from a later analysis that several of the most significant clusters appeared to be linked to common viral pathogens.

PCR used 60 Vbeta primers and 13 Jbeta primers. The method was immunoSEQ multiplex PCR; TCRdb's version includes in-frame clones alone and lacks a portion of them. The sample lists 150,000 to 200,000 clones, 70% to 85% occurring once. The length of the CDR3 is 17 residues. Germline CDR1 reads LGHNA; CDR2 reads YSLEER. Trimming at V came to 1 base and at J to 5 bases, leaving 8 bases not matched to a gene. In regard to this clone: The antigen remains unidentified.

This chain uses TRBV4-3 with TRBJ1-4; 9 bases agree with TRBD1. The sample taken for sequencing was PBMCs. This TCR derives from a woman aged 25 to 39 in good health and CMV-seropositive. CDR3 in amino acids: CASSQGVPGQGNEKLFF. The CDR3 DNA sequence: TGCGCCAGCAGCCAAGGGGTACCGGGACAGGGCAATGAAAAACTGTTTTTT.